A single sample is the source of the 20 T cell receptor beta chains below, sequenced in a study of blood T cell repertoires in COVID-19. Sequencing was performed with immunoSEQ multiplex PCR; in TCRdb, only in-frame clones are kept and a portion is missing. The table has 250,000 to 350,000 clones, approximately 90% seen once. The sequencing sample was made of peripheral blood. The receptors originated from a woman in her twenties or thirties with COVID-19, enrolled during active disease.

V usage is TRBV5-1 and J usage is TRBJ1-1; possibly TRBD1 for D (5 bases). V shed 4 bases and J shed 0 bases, with 13 bases lying between them. Germline V CDR1 and CDR2: SGHRS, YFSETQ. There are 15 residues in the CDR3. The CDR3 coding sequence is TGCGCCAGCAGCCTGGATGGACACCTGAACACTGAAGCTTTCTTT. It encodes CASSLDGHLNTEAFF.

The chain employs TRBV14 and TRBJ2-6; TRBD1 matches 7 bases. The CDR3 is 18 amino acids. Germline CDR1 and CDR2: SGHDN and FVKESK. The V and J ends lost 4 bases and 4 bases, in that order; junction bases with no gene match: 13. The DNA for the CDR3 is TGTGCCAGCAGCCCGTTTTTGACAGGGCGATCCGGGGCCAACGTCCTGACTTTC. It encodes CASSPFLTGRSGANVLTF.

This chain uses TRBV4-1 with TRBJ2-1; D not resolved. Trimming cost V 2 bases and J 2 bases, with 13 bases left between them. Looked up from germline, CDR1 is MGHRA and CDR2 is YSYEKL. The length of the CDR3 is 16 residues. The CDR3 region has the DNA TGCGCCAGCAGCCAACCCCCCTTTAGAACCTACAATGAGCAGTTCTTC. It yields the protein CASSQPPFRTYNEQFF.

J is TRBJ2-7 and V is TRBV30; a possible D gene is TRBD2 (6 bases). The germline V gene encodes CDR1 GTSNPN and CDR2 SVGIG (reference sequence). The germline V and J ends were trimmed by 0 bases and 5 bases, with 11 bases remaining between them. The CDR3 contains 13 residues. CDR3 sequence reads: CAWSVGSDNEQYF. Here the CDR3 DNA reads TGTGCCTGGAGTGTCGGGAGCGATAACGAGCAGTACTTC.

This chain links TRBV5-1 with TRBJ1-4; D gene unclear. With 2 bases removed from V and 8 bases from J, the gap between germline ends came to 10 bases. Germline assignment: CDR1 SGHRS and CDR2 YFSETQ. The CDR3 is 13 residues long. CDR3 protein: CASSLGSGEKLFF. For the CDR3, the DNA is TGCGCCAGCAGCTTAGGGAGTGGGGAAAAACTGTTTTTT. Using reference TRBV5-1 and TRBJ1-4 for the parts outside the CDR3, the full variable domain is KAGVTQTPRYLIKTRGQQVTLSCSPISGHRSVSWYQQTPGQGLQFLFEYFSETQRNKGNFPGRFSGRQFSNSRSEMNVSTLELGDSALYLCASSLGSGEKLFFGSGTQLSVL.

The rearrangement joins TRBV9 to TRBJ1-4; D not certain. The CDR3 runs 15 residues. The germline V gene has CDR1 SGDLS and CDR2 YYNGEE. V was trimmed by 2 bases and J by 8 bases, leaving 16 bases between them. This CDR3 is CASSVSVSPGEKLFF. The CDR3 DNA reads as TGTGCCAGCAGCGTCTCAGTCTCGCCGGGGGAAAAACTGTTTTTT.

V and J are TRBV30 and TRBJ1-2; 9 nucleotides line up with TRBD1. There are 13 residues in the CDR3. Losses at the gene ends were 2 bases for V and 8 bases for J; bases not matched to a gene: 6. Per the germline V gene, CDR1 is GTSNPN and CDR2 is SVGIG (reference sequence). The CDR3 protein is CAWSTGTGLGYTF. CDR3 bases: TGTGCCTGGAGTACGGGGACAGGGTTAGGCTACACCTTC.

The chain has TRBV6-6 and TRBJ1-2; no definite D call. The CDR3 contains 13 residues. V lost 1 base, J lost 6 bases, and 9 bases lay in between. Looked up from germline, CDR1 is MNHNY and CDR2 is SVGAGI (reference sequence). The chain's CDR3 is CASSYLLGDGYTF. For the CDR3, the DNA is TGTGCCAGCAGTTACTTGCTCGGGGATGGCTACACCTTC.

The rearrangement uses TRBV19 and TRBJ2-1, with 11 bases that match TRBD2. The V segment lost 10 bases and the J segment 8 bases; nucleotides outside the gene matches: 13. CDR1 is LNHDA and CDR2 is SQIVND in the germline V gene (reference sequence). The CDR3 consists of 15 residues. The CDR3 sequence: CATMGLAGGGDEQFF. The CDR3 nucleotides are TGTGCCACCATGGGGCTAGCGGGAGGAGGCGATGAGCAGTTCTTC.

The V and J genes are TRBV15 and TRBJ2-2; 7 bases map to TRBD1. V lost 4 bases, J lost 10 bases, and 12 bases stayed unmatched. Germline CDR1 LNHNV, CDR2 YYDKDF (reference sequence). The CDR3 runs 15 residues. The CDR3 protein is CATSTIGQVSKELFF. The DNA of the CDR3 is TGTGCCACCAGCACTATAGGACAGGTTTCTAAGGAGCTGTTTTTT.

The CDR3 DNA is TGTGCCAGCACGAGGGATTCCTCCTACAATGAGCAGTTCTTC. This encodes CASTRDSSYNEQFF. The J gene is TRBJ2-1, the V gene TRBV11-3, with D possibly TRBD2 on 5 matching bases. Trimming left V 7 bases short and J 0 bases short, with 10 bases between. From germline, CDR1 is SGHNT and CDR2 YENEEA. The CDR3 spans 14 residues.

The chain links TRBV14 to TRBJ2-3; perhaps TRBD1 as D (7 bases). V was pared by 4 bases and J by 8 bases, with 25 bases between. The CDR3 contains 17 residues. Germline V gene lookup returns CDR1 SGHDN and CDR2 FVKESK. In DNA form, the CDR3 reads TGTGCCAGCAGCCCCCCCAGGGGGGACAGCCGGTCTCCTACGCAGTATTTT. This codes for CASSPPRGDSRSPTQYF.

CDR3 DNA: TGTGCCACCAGTGACCCCCAGGGGGGCGCGCAGTACTTC. It codes for CATSDPQGGAQYF. The J gene is TRBJ2-7, the V gene TRBV24-1, with D possibly TRBD1 on 7 matching bases. V lost 4 bases and J lost 9, with 15 bases in between. There are 13 residues in the CDR3. Looked up from germline, CDR1 is KGHDR and CDR2 is SFDVKD.

The V gene is TRBV7-9, the J gene TRBJ2-7; TRBD2 agrees at 10 bases. CDR3 length: 15 amino acids. CDR1 and CDR2 (germline): SEHNR, FQNEAQ (reference sequence). V trimming: 5 bases; J trimming: 6 bases; junction bases outside the gene matches: 10. The CDR3 region has the DNA TGTGCCAGCAGCCATCAGATAGCGGGAGGATCCGAGCAGTACTTC. Protein sequence: CASSHQIAGGSEQYF.

This chain links TRBV3-1 (or the pseudogene TRBV3-2) with TRBJ2-7, with D possibly TRBD1 on 7 matching bases. Germline V gene sequence: CDR1 LGHDT, CDR2 YNNKEL (reference sequence). V lost 7 bases and J lost 6, with 31 bases in between. This CDR3 spans 18 amino acids. For the CDR3, the DNA is TGTGCCAGCACCCGGGCAGGGGGGCAGCCTAGTATGGATCTCGAGCAGTACTTC. Translating gives CASTRAGGQPSMDLEQYF.

The chain is built from TRBV6-1 and TRBJ2-3, with 9 bases aligning to TRBD2. Per germline, CDR1 MNHNS and CDR2 SASEGT. The CDR3 is 15 amino acids. Trimming took 0 bases from V and 4 from J; bases not matched to a gene: 2. This CDR3 reads CASSEASGSPDTQYF. For the CDR3, the DNA is TGTGCCAGCAGTGAAGCTAGCGGGAGCCCAGATACGCAGTATTTT.

This chain connects TRBV10-1 to TRBJ2-4, with 7 nucleotides matching TRBD1. V gave up 3 bases and J gave up 6 bases; unmatched junction bases: 2. CDR3 length: 13 residues. Germline V gene data show CDR1 as WNHNN and CDR2 as SYGVQD (reference sequence). CDR3: CASSEGGRNIQYF. The DNA of the CDR3 is TGCGCCAGCAGTGAAGGGGGCAGAAACATTCAGTACTTC.

This clone showed up just once. This chain links TRBV27 with TRBJ1-1; D call uncertain. This CDR3 is 15 amino acids long. From germline, CDR1 is MNHEY and CDR2 SMNVEV (reference sequence). The germline V and J ends were trimmed by 0 bases and 2 bases, with 10 bases remaining between them. Here the CDR3 DNA reads TGTGCCAGCAGTTTATCCGCGACACTTAACACTGAAGCTTTCTTT. Translation gives CASSLSATLNTEAFF.

The chain employs TRBV4-3 and TRBJ2-3; D perhaps matches TRBD2 (6 bases). Trimming took 4 bases from V and 4 from J, leaving 12 bases between them. Germline V lookup: CDR1 LGHNA, CDR2 YSLEER. This CDR3 has 14 amino acids. The DNA for the CDR3 is TGCGCCAGCAGCCCCGGAGTAGCGGCAGATACGCAGTATTTT. Translated: CASSPGVAADTQYF.

CDR3 DNA sequence: TGTGCCAGCTCACCACCGCGGGGCGGAAACACCATATATTTT. As protein: CASSPPRGGNTIYF. The chain joins TRBV18 to TRBJ1-3; the D gene is possibly TRBD1 (5 bases). The CDR3 loop spans 14 amino acids. Germline V gene lookup returns CDR1 KGHSH and CDR2 LQKENI. The V end lost 0 bases, the J end lost 4 bases, and 7 bases lay between the germline ends.